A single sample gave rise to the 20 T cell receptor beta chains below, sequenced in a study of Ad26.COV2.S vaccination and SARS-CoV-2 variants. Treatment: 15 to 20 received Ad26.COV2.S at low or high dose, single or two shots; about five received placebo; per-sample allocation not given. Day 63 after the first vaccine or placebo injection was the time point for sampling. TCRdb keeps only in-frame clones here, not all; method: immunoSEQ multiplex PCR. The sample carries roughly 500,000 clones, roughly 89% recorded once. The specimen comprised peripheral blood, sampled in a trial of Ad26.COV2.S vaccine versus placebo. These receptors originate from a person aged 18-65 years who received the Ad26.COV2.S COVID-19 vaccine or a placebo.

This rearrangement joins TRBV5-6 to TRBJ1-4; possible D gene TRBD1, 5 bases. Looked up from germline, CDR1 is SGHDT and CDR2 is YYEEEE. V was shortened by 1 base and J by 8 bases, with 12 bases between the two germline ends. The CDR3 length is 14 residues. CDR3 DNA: TGTGCCAGCAGCTTGTATCGGGGCGGCGAAAAACTGTTTTTT. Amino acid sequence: CASSLYRGGEKLFF.

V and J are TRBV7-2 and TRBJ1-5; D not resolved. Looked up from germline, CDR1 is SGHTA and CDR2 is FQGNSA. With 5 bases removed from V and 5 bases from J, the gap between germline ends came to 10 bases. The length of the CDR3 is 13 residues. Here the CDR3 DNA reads TGTGCCAGCAGCCTAACATCCTATCAGCCCCAGCATTTT. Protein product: CASSLTSYQPQHF.

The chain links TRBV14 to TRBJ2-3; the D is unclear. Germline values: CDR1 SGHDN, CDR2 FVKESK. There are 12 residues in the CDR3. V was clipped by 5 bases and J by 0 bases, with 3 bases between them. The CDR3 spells CASSISTDTQYF. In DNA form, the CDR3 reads TGTGCCAGCAGCATTAGCACAGATACGCAGTATTTT. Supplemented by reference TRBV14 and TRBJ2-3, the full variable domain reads EAGVTQFPSHSVIEKGQTVTLRCDPISGHDNLYWYRRVMGKEIKFLLHFVKESKQDESGMPNNRFLAERTGGTYSTLKVQPAELEDSGVYFCASSISTDTQYFGPGTRLTVL.

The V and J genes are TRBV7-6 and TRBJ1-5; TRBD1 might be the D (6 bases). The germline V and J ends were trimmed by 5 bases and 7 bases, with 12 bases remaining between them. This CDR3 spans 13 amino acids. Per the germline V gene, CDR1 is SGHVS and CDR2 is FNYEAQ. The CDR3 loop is CASSRGGYQPQHF. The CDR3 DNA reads TGTGCCAGCAGCCGAGGGGGGTACCAGCCCCAGCATTTT.

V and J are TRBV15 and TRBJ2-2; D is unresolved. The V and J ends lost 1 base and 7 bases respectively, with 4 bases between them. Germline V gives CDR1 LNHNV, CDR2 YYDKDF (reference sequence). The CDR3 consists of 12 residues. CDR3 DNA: TGTGCCACCAGCAGAGTTCGCGGGGAGCTGTTTTTT. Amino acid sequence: CATSRVRGELFF.

The CDR3 DNA sequence: TGTGCCAGCAGTGTACGCGGGGACAGACAATCAGATACGCAGTATTTT. Translated, it gives CASSVRGDRQSDTQYF. V usage is TRBV6-1 and J usage is TRBJ2-3; TRBD1 might be the D (7 bases). This CDR3 is 16 amino acids long. Per the germline V gene, CDR1 is MNHNS and CDR2 is SASEGT. V lost 4 bases to trimming and J lost 4 bases, with 18 bases between them.

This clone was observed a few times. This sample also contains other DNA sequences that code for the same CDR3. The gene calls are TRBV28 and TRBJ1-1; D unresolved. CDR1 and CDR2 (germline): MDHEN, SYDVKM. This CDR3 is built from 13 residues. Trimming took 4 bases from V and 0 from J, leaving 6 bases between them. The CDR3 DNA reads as TGTGCCAGCAGTTCCATTTTGAACACTGAAGCTTTCTTT. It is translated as CASSSILNTEAFF.

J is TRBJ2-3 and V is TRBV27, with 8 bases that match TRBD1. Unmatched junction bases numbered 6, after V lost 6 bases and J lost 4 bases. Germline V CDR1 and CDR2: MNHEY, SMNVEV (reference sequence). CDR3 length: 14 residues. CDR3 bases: TGTGCCAGCAGCTCCGGACAGGGACCAGATACGCAGTATTTT. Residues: CASSSGQGPDTQYF.

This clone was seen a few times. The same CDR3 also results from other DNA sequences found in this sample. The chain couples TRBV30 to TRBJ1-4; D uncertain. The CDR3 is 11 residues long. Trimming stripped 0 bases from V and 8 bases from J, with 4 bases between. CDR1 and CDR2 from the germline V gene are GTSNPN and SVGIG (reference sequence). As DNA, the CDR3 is TGTGCCTGGAGTGTCGGGGAAAAACTGTTTTTT. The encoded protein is CAWSVGEKLFF. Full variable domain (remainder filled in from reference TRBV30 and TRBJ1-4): SQTIHQWPATLVQPVGSPLSLECTVEGTSNPNLYWYRQAAGRGLQLLFYSVGIGQISSEVPQNLSASRPQDRQFILSSKKLLLSDSGFYLCAWSVGEKLFFGSGTQLSVL.

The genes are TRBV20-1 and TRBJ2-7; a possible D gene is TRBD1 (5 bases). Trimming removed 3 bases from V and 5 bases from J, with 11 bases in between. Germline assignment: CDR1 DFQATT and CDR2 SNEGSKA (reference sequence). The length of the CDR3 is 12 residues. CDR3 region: CSASLSRDEQYF. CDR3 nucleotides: TGCAGTGCTAGTTTAAGCAGGGACGAGCAGTACTTC.

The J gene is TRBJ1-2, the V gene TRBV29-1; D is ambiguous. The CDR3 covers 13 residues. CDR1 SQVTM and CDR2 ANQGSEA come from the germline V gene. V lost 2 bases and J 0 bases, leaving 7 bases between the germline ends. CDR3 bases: TGCAGCGTTGAACTCACATCTAACTATGGCTACACCTTC. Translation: CSVELTSNYGYTF. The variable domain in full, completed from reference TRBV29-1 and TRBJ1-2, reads SAVISQKPSRDICQRGTSLTIQCQVDSQVTMMFWYRQQPGQSLTLIATANQGSEATYESGFVIDKFPISRPNLTFSTLTVSNMSPEDSSIYLCSVELTSNYGYTFGSGTRLTVV.

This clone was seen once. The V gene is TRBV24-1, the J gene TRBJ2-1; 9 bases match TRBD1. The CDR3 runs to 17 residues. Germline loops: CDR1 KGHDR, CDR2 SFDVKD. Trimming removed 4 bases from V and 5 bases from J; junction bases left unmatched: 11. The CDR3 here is CATSDRSGTGYHNEQFF. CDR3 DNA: TGTGCCACCAGTGACCGTTCTGGGACAGGGTACCACAATGAGCAGTTCTTC.

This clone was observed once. The DNA for the CDR3 is TGTGCCAGCAGTTTAGACAGGGGAAACACCATATATTTT. Amino acids: CASSLDRGNTIYF. The chain couples TRBV27 to TRBJ1-3, with D perhaps TRBD1 (6 bases). This CDR3 comprises 13 residues. The germline V and J ends were trimmed by 2 bases and 4 bases, with 6 bases remaining between them. CDR1 MNHEY and CDR2 SMNVEV come from the germline V gene (reference sequence).

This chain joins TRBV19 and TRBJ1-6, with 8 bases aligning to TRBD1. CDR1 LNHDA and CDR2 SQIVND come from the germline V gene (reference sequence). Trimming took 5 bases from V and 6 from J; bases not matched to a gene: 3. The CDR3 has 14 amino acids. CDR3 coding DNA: TGTGCCAGTAGTGCGACAGGGGCTAATTCACCCCTCCACTTT. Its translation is CASSATGANSPLHF.

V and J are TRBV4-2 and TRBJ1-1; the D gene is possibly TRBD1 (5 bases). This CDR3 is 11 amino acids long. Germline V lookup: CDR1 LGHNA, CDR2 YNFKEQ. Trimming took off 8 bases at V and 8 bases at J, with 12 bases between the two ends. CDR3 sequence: CASSSGEEAFF. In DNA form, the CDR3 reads TGTGCCAGCTCTTCGGGGGAGGAAGCTTTCTTT.

CDR3 sequence: CASSLDRAGREQYF. CDR3 bases: TGTGCCAGCAGCTTAGACCGGGCTGGGCGCGAGCAGTACTTC. The rearrangement joins TRBV7-2 to TRBJ2-7; no reliable D call. The germline V and J ends were trimmed by 1 base and 6 bases, with 13 bases remaining between them. Germline loops: CDR1 SGHTA, CDR2 FQGNSA. The CDR3 spans 14 residues.

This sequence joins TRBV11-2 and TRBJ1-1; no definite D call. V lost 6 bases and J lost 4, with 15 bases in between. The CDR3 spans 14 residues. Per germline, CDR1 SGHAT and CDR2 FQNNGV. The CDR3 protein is CASSMRDIGTEAFF. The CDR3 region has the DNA TGTGCCAGCAGTATGAGGGATATTGGCACTGAAGCTTTCTTT.

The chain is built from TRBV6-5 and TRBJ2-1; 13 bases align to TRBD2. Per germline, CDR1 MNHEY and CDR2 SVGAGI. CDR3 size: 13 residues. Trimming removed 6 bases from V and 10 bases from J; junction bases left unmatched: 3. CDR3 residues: CASRLGLAGEQFF. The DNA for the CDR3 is TGTGCCAGCAGGCTGGGACTAGCGGGAGAGCAGTTCTTC.

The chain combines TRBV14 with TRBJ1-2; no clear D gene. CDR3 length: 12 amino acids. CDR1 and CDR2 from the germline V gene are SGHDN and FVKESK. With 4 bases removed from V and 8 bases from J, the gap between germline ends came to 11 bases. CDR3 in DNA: TGTGCCAGCAGCCTTGGACCGTCGGGCTACACCTTC. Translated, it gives CASSLGPSGYTF.

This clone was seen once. The CDR3 bases are TGCAGTGCTAGTGGGGACAGGGTCTTAGGTGGCTACACCTTC. It yields the protein CSASGDRVLGGYTF. The rearrangement joins TRBV20-1 to TRBJ1-2; TRBD1 matches at 9 bases. The germline CDR1 and CDR2 sequences are DFQATT and SNEGSKA (reference sequence). The CDR3 has 14 amino acids. With V trimmed by 3 bases and J by 7 bases, 9 bases remained unmatched.